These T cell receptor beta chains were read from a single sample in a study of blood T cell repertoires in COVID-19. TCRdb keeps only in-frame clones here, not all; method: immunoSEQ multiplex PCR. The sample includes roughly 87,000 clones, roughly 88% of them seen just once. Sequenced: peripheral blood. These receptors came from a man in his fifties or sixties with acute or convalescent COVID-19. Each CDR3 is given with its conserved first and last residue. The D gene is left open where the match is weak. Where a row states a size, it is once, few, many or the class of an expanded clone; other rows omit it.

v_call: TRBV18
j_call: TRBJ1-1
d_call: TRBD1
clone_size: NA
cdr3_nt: TGTGCCAGCTCCCTAAATCCACAGGGGCCCAGCACTGAAGCTTTCTTT
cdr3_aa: CASSLNPQGPSTEAFF

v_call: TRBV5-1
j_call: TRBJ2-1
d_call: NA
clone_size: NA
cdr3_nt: TGCGCCAGCAGCTCATATGGCCAGGGAGGCTCCTACAATGAGCAGTTCTTC
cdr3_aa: CASSSYGQGGSYNEQFF

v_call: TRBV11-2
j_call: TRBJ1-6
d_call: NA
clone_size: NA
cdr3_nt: TGTGCCAGCAGCTTACAGGTGTTAAATTCACCCCTCCACTTT
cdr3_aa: CASSLQVLNSPLHF

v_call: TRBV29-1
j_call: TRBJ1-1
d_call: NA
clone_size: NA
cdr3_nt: TGCAGCGTTGAAGGGGGGGGGATCGCTATGAACACTGAAGCTTTCTTT
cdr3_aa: CSVEGGGIAMNTEAFF

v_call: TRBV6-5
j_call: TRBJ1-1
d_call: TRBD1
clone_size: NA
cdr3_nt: TGTGCCAGCAGTCGGAACAGGGGGTTGGAAGCTTTCTTT
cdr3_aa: CASSRNRGLEAFF

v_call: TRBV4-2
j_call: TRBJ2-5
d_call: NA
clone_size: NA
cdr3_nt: TGTGCCAGCAGCCAACTAGGGGGGGACCTGGTTCAAGAGACCCAGTACTTC
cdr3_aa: CASSQLGGDLVQETQYF

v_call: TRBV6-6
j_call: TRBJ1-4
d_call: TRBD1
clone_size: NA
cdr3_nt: TGTGCCAGCGGACGGACAGGGCTCCGTAATGAAAAACTGTTTTTT
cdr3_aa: CASGRTGLRNEKLFF

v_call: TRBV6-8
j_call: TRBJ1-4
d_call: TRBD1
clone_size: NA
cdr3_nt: TGTGCCAGCCAAAGGACAGGGGGGGGAAAACTGTTTTTT
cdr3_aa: CASQRTGGGKLFF

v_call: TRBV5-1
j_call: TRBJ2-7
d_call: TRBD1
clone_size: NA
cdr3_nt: TGCGCCAGCAGCCATGGGGGACAGGGGTACGAGCAGTACTTC
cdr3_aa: CASSHGGQGYEQYF

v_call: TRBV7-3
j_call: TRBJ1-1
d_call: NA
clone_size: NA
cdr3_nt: TGTGCCAGCAGCTTAATTCGCGGGACGAACACTGAAGCTTTCTTT
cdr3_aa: CASSLIRGTNTEAFF

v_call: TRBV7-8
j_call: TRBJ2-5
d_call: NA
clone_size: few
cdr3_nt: TGTGCCAGCAGCTTAGCGGTAAACAGGGATGTACAAGAGACCCAGTACTTC
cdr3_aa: CASSLAVNRDVQETQYF

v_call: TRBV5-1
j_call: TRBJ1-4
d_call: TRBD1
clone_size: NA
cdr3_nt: TGCGCCAGCAGCTCAGGACAGGCCACCCTGGATGAAAAACTGTTTTTT
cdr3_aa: CASSSGQATLDEKLFF

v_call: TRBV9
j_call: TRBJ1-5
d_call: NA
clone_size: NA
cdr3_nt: TGTGCCAGCAGCGTAGCTGGCAATCAGCCCCAGCATTTT
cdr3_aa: CASSVAGNQPQHF

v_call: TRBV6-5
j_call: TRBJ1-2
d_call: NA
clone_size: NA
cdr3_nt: TGTGCCAGCAGTACAAACCGCCAGGGAGGAGGCTACACCTTC
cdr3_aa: CASSTNRQGGGYTF

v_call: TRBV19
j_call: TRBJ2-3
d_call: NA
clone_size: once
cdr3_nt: TGTGCCAGTAGGGAGGGACAGCGACGCACAGATACGCAGTATTTT
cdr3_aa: CASREGQRRTDTQYF

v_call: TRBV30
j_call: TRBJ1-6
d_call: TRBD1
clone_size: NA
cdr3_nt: TGTGCCTGGAACGAGGACAGGACGAATTCACCCCTCCACTTT
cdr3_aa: CAWNEDRTNSPLHF

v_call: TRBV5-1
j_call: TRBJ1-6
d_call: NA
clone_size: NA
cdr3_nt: TGCGCCAGCAGCGACGGGACACCGAATAATTCACCCCTCCACTTT
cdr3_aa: CASSDGTPNNSPLHF